The clone carrying this T cell receptor beta chain was seen ten or more times. Its target is unknown. The data were obtained in a study of response to subunit inactivated influenza vaccine. Study-wide points: The authors suggested that few new T cells are recruited per seasonal influenza vaccination.

This CDR3 is 14 amino acids long. V shed 4 bases, J shed 10 bases, and the junction held 8 bases outside the gene matches. CDR1 and CDR2 (germline): ENHRY, SYGVKD. In TCRdb, the RT-PCR reads were re-called with MiXCR into one record per CDR3 protein. The top ten clones hold around 13% of a sample with around 470,000 distinct CDR3 sequences, approximately 7.2% of them seen once. The specimen comprised PBMCs from blood, sampled less than 30 months after vaccination. The clonotype comes from a man aged 50 to 75 who received an inactivated influenza vaccine. The chain has TRBV10-3 and TRBJ2-5; 11 bases agree with TRBD2. The CDR3 nucleotides read TGTGCCATCAGTGGACTTCTAGCGGGGGGTGGCCAGTACTTC. Residues: CAISGLLAGGGQYF.